This T cell receptor beta chain is from a study listed by TCRdb under 2016. Libraries were constructed by RT-PCR. Sequenced using an Illumina MiSeq. Using fastp at Q25 and MiXCR, TCRdb reprocessed the public reads and kept productive beta chains. All rows with the same CDR3 protein become a single entry with the most common DNA and genes. The sample data list about 6,500 distinct CDR3 sequences, and approximately 90% of these were observed just once. The top ten clones comprise 8.3% of the sample. Spanning cysteine to phenylalanine, the CDR3 consists of 15 amino acids. The retained sequence is limited to the CDR3, 45 bases, with the frame set at the first base. For CDR1 and CDR2, the germline V gene lists MNHEY and SVGEGT. V loses 5 bases of germline sequence and J loses 7 bases, and the interval between the two ends is 18 bases. To note about this clonotype: This receptor's antigen is unknown. No per-base quality is available; no much larger clone lies one base away. This beta chain is a stray read from a library made for alpha chains; its abundance is not meaningful.

What was sequenced was memory CD4+ T cells from blood. The chain is made from TRBV6-2 or TRBV6-3 and TRBJ2-4; the D gene is perhaps TRBD1, from 5 matching bases. This TCR came from a female donor in good health, serving as a healthy control. The nucleotides read TGTGCCAGCAGTAGATCCTGGGCGAAGGGGAACATTCAGTACTTC. Translated, it gives CASSRSWAKGNIQYF.